These T cell receptor beta chains were read from a single sample in a study of high-grade serous ovarian cancer treatment subgroups. Libraries were prepared by immunoSEQ multiplex PCR; TCRdb keeps only in-frame clonotypes and omits some of them. The sample records 4,100 or so clones, around 77% being singletons. The specimen was tumor tissue. These receptors came from a human donor with high-grade serous ovarian cancer. The CDR3 runs from the conserved cysteine through the conserved F or W. The D gene is left open where the match is weak. Rows may omit the clone size; those that give it use once, few, many or a size class.

V gene,D gene,clone size,J gene,CDR3 protein,CDR3 DNA
TRBV10-3,TRBD1,.,TRBJ1-2,CAISLTPRTGYSGYTF,TGTGCCATCAGTTTAACCCCCAGGACAGGTTACAGTGGCTACACCTTC
TRBV5-1,TRBD2,.,TRBJ2-3,CASSLALTSVSTDTQYF,TGCGCCAGCAGCTTGGCCTTGACTAGCGTTAGCACAGATACGCAGTATTTT
TRBV5-4,TRBD1,.,TRBJ2-5,CASSEVDRLEETQYF,TGTGCCAGCAGCGAAGTGGACAGGTTGGAAGAGACCCAGTACTTC
TRBV2,TRBD1,few,TRBJ2-5,CASSERVDRVTETQYF,TGTGCCAGCAGTGAAAGGGTCGACAGGGTTACGGAGACCCAGTACTTC
TRBV7-2,.,.,TRBJ1-5,CASSLEQDQPQHF,TGTGCCAGCAGCTTAGAACAAGATCAGCCCCAGCATTTT
TRBV11-2,.,.,TRBJ2-5,CASSLSLGGAETQYF,TGTGCCAGCAGCTTATCATTGGGGGGCGCGGAGACCCAGTACTTC
TRBV14,TRBD1,.,TRBJ2-1,CASATGLWDPNYNEQFF,TGTGCCAGCGCGACAGGGTTGTGGGACCCGAACTACAATGAGCAGTTCTTC
TRBV5-1,TRBD1,.,TRBJ1-3,CASSWGQSGSGNTIYF,TGCGCCAGCAGCTGGGGACAGTCAGGCTCTGGAAACACCATATATTTT
TRBV6-1,.,.,TRBJ2-4,CASSEVAHGNIQYF,TGTGCCAGCAGTGAAGTGGCTCACGGAAACATTCAGTACTTC
TRBV5-1,TRBD2,.,TRBJ2-1,CASSLTPGLGSNEQFF,TGCGCCAGCAGCCTAACCCCGGGACTAGGGTCGAATGAGCAGTTCTTC
TRBV27,.,.,TRBJ2-4,CASSTGSKNIQYF,TGTGCCAGCAGTACAGGGTCCAAAAACATTCAGTACTTC
TRBV7-9,.,.,TRBJ2-3,CASSPGGSDTQYF,TGTGCCAGCAGCCCCGGAGGTTCAGATACGCAGTATTTT
TRBV10-3,TRBD1,.,TRBJ2-2,CAIYDRANTGELFF,TGTGCCATCTACGACAGGGCGAACACCGGGGAGCTGTTTTTT
TRBV6-6,TRBD1,.,TRBJ1-6,CASSSDRAYNSPLHF,TGTGCCAGCAGTTCCGACAGGGCCTATAATTCACCCCTCCACTTT
TRBV5-4,.,few,TRBJ1-4,CASSFSGRKKLFF,TGTGCCAGCAGCTTTTCGGGGCGCAAAAAACTGTTTTTT
TRBV5-1,TRBD1,.,TRBJ1-5,CASSLVCRGQDQPQHF,TGCGCCAGCAGCTTGGTCTGCAGGGGGCAAGATCAGCCCCAGCATTTT
TRBV5-1,TRBD2,.,TRBJ2-3,CASSSQAGVGKGKDTQYF,TGCGCCAGCAGCTCGCAGGCGGGAGTTGGGAAAGGAAAGGATACGCAGTATTTT
TRBV30,.,.,TRBJ1-4,CAWSVGGTQLFF,TGTGCCTGGAGTGTTGGGGGGACACAACTGTTTTTT
TRBV7-2,TRBD1,.,TRBJ2-2,CASSFQGANTGELFF,TGTGCCAGCAGCTTCCAGGGGGCGAACACCGGGGAGCTGTTTTTT
TRBV5-1,TRBD1,.,TRBJ1-4,CASSRDRDEKLFF,TGCGCCAGCAGTAGGGACAGGGATGAAAAACTGTTTTTT
TRBV28,TRBD1,once,TRBJ1-2,CASSLGTGGSWGYGYTF,TGTGCCAGCAGTTTGGGGACAGGGGGATCCTGGGGGTATGGCTACACCTTC
TRBV28,TRBD1,.,TRBJ2-2,CASSLFIPGQGLTGELFF,TGTGCCAGCAGTTTATTTATCCCTGGACAGGGGCTAACCGGGGAGCTGTTTTTT
TRBV5-3,TRBD1,once,TRBJ1-5,CARSSTGTGVDQPQHF,TGTGCCAGAAGCAGCACCGGGACAGGGGTTGACCAGCCCCAGCATTTT
TRBV5-1,TRBD2,.,TRBJ2-5,CASSLGLTSGGNGQETQYF,TGCGCCAGCAGCTTGGGGTTGACTAGCGGGGGAAACGGACAAGAGACCCAGTACTTC
TRBV5-1,TRBD1,.,TRBJ1-1,CASSWGWTGGYYPNTEAFF,TGCGCCAGCAGCTGGGGATGGACAGGGGGCTATTATCCGAACACTGAAGCTTTCTTT
TRBV10-2,.,.,TRBJ2-1,CASSPGRRNEQFF,TGCGCCAGCTCCCCTGGACGACGCAATGAGCAGTTCTTC
TRBV28,.,.,TRBJ1-5,CASSQLRHNQPQHF,TGTGCCAGCAGTCAACTCCGACACAATCAGCCCCAGCATTTT
TRBV4-2,.,.,TRBJ1-1,CASSQILGLKNTEAFF,TGTGCCAGCAGCCAGATTCTCGGACTGAAGAACACTGAAGCTTTCTTT